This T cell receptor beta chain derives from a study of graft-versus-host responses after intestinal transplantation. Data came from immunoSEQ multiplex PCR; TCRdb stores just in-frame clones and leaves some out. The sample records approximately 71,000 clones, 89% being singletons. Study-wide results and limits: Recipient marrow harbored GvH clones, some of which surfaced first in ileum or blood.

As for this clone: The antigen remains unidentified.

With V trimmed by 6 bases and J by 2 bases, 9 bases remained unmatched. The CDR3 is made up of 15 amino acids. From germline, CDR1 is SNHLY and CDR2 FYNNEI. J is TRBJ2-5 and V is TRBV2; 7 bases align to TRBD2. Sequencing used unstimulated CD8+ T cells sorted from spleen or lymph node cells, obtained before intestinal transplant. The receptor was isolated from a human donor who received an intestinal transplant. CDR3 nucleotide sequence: TGTGCCAGCAGACCCTTTTCTAGCGGACAAGAGACCCAGTACTTC. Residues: CASRPFSSGQETQYF.